Below, one TCR beta chain is given with its context. The antigen is undetermined. This CDR3 region has 14 residues. Germline V CDR1 and CDR2: SGDLS, YYNGEE. After removal of 2 bases from V and 6 bases from J, the junction contained 1 base not matched to a gene. Assay used: immunoSEQ multiplex PCR; TCRdb lists only in-frame clones, some missing. The table shows about 130,000 clones, with 94% occurring only once. This sample was taken from a study of T cell responses to AZD1222 COVID-19 vaccine. Findings and caveats of the study: Distributed over spike, vaccine-associated CD4 TCRs predominated at 160-218 and 743-854.

The sequence was collected from an adult in good health. This sequence joins TRBV9 and TRBJ2-3; TRBD2 aligns across 12 bases. The input for sequencing was peripheral blood, taken on day 0 of AZD1222 vaccination. The CDR3 protein is CASSVGLAGDTQYF. The CDR3, as DNA: TGTGCCAGCAGCGTCGGACTAGCGGGGGATACGCAGTATTTT.